This T cell receptor beta chain derives from a study of blood T cell repertoires in COVID-19 (dated by TCRdb to the early 2020s). Background on the whole study: Collaborator samples came from the United States, Italy and Spain and covered acute and convalescent phases of COVID-19. The material from the prospective study consisted of cDNA or gDNA derived from T cells, B-cell-depleted T cells, or PBMCs. Deeply sampled blood TCRbeta repertoires from subjects exposed to, actively infected with, or recovered from COVID-19 were included in the dataset. The repertoires were made available in a free public database intended to serve as a resource for research on the immune response to SARS-CoV-2. The samples were drawn from the first 160 participants of the ongoing ImmuneRACE study and from 950 to 1,500 subjects provided by 6 global collaborators. A de-identified subject ID, COVID-19 status, age in years and sex were almost always included in the sample metadata. HLA class I and class II types, where available, came from metadata supplied by the sample provider rather than from assay-based typing. The paper's findings and limits, for the study overall: The amount of clinical and demographic metadata varied by source and participant and was provided uncurated.

Taken from cysteine to phenylalanine, the CDR3 has 14 residues. Left in the record is the CDR3 DNA by itself, 42 bases read in frame from the first base. For CDR1 and CDR2, the germline V gene lists MDHEN and SYDVKM. V is cut by 6 bases and J by 9 bases, and the space between the germline ends is 18 bases. The immunoSEQ Assay, a bias-controlled multiplex PCR, was used to amplify TCRbeta CDR3 regions from genomic DNA. The original pipeline was this. Within the assay, amplification of reference gene primers was used to estimate how many nucleated cells each sample contained. To quantify the absolute abundance of each unique TCRbeta CDR3 rearrangement, sequence reads were collapsed and filtered. Productive Simpson clonality was computed per sample as the square root of Simpson's diversity index over productive rearrangements. Here the immuneACCESS table is served through TCRdb, limited to in-frame sequences with V and J called. Missing clones are a known gap in these copies; in checked studies unresolved V genes cover under half, and the rest lacks a known reason. V and J calls and clone size come straight from that table; D and trimming were deduced from the DNA. The sample table shows roughly 400,000 clones, and approximately 88% are seen once. Of the sample, approximately 2.1% falls within the top ten clones.

In the prospective study, participants were 18 to 89 years old, resided in 20 to 30 geographic areas of the United States, and were enrolled through a virtual design. In the prospective study, participants were assigned to cohorts based on the clinical history participants reported in a screening survey and a study questionnaire. Mobile phlebotomists in the prospective study collected whole blood, serum and a nasopharyngeal or oropharyngeal swab from every participant. Prospective study participants could optionally give additional blood draws and questionnaires over a 2-month period. Before DNA extraction, prospective study blood samples were shipped either frozen or at room temperature. Worth noting for this clone: Its cognate antigen has yet to be identified. It has no much larger one-base neighbor in the sample; base qualities were not kept.

The sequenced material came from PBMCs or T cells enriched from blood (not recorded which). The sequence was collected from a woman aged 40 to 55 with acute COVID-19. This chain joins TRBV28 to TRBJ1-5; the D region possibly corresponds to TRBD1 (6 bases align). The DNA sequence is given as TGTGCCAGCAGCCCCCAGGACAGATTCGGGCCCCAGCATTTT. This codes for CASSPQDRFGPQHF.